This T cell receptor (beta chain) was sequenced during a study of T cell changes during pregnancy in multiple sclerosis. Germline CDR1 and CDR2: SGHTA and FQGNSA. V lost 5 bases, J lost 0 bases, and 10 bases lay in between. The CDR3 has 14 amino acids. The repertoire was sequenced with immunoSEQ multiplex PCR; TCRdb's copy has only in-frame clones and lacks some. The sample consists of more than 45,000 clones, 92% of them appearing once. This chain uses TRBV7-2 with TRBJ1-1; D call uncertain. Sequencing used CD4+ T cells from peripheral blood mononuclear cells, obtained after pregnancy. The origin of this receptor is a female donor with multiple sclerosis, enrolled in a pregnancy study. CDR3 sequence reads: CASSLSRLNTEAFF. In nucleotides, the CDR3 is TGTGCCAGCAGCCTTAGCCGGTTGAACACTGAAGCTTTCTTT. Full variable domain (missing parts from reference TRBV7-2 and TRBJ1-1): GAGVSQSPSNKVTEKGKDVELRCDPISGHTALYWYRQSLGQGLEFLIYFQGNSAPDKSGLPSDRFSAERTGGSVSTLTIQRTQQEDSAVYLCASSLSRLNTEAFFGQGTRLTVV.